The 16 T cell receptor beta chains presented below share a single source sample, sequenced in a study of blood T cell repertoires in COVID-19. Profiling relied on immunoSEQ multiplex PCR, and the TCRdb table lists in-frame clones only, not all of them. The table lists about 500,000 clones, roughly nine tenths of them singletons. Specimen: peripheral blood. The receptors here all came from a man aged 18-30 years with COVID-19, enrolled during active disease.

The chain is built from TRBV5-6 and TRBJ1-2; unclear D gene. This CDR3 is built from 13 residues. In germline, CDR1 is SGHDT, CDR2 YYEEEE. V was shortened by 0 bases and J by 7 bases, with 10 bases between the two germline ends. CDR3 sequence (DNA): TGTGCCAGCAGCTTGGCCGAGGATATTGGCTACACCTTC. Protein product: CASSLAEDIGYTF.

V and J are TRBV5-1 and TRBJ2-3; possibly TRBD1 for D (5 bases). The germline V and J ends were trimmed by 4 bases and 0 bases, with 9 bases remaining between them. Per germline, CDR1 SGHRS and CDR2 YFSETQ. This CDR3 has 14 amino acids. The CDR3 sequence is CASSPWTSTDTQYF. As DNA, the CDR3 is TGCGCCAGCAGCCCTTGGACAAGCACAGATACGCAGTATTTT.

The chain joins TRBV7-8 to TRBJ1-5, with TRBD1 matching 10 bases. Germline CDR1 and CDR2: SGHVS and FQNEAQ. The CDR3 contains 16 residues. The trim removed 1 base at V and 6 bases at J, leaving 6 bases unmatched. The CDR3 reads CASSLGDRGAGQPQHF. DNA of the CDR3: TGTGCCAGCAGCTTAGGGGACAGGGGAGCGGGTCAGCCCCAGCATTTT.

In regard to this clone: Other DNA sequences in this specimen translate into the identical CDR3. The chain employs TRBV3-1 (or the pseudogene TRBV3-2) and TRBJ2-7; possible D gene TRBD2, 5 bases. There are 14 residues in the CDR3. Looked up from germline, CDR1 is LGHDT and CDR2 is YNNKEL (reference sequence). Trimming left V 4 bases short and J 2 bases short, with 12 bases between. CDR3 nucleotides: TGTGCCAGCAGCCGCCGGACGGGAACCTACGAGCAGTACTTC. Residues: CASSRRTGTYEQYF.

The chain uses TRBV29-1 and TRBJ2-5, with 7 nucleotides matching TRBD2. J was trimmed by 4 bases and V by 6 bases; bases with no gene match: 8. The CDR3 is made up of 13 amino acids. CDR1 and CDR2 from the germline V gene are SQVTM and ANQGSEA. The CDR3 DNA follows: TGCAGCGTCGGACTAGGCCAACGAGAGACCCAGTACTTC. It translates to CSVGLGQRETQYF. The full variable domain, completed using reference TRBV29-1 and TRBJ2-5, is SAVISQKPSRDICQRGTSLTIQCQVDSQVTMMFWYRQQPGQSLTLIATANQGSEATYESGFVIDKFPISRPNLTFSTLTVSNMSPEDSSIYLCSVGLGQRETQYFGPGTRLLVL.

The gene calls are TRBV11-3 and TRBJ1-3; unclear D gene. This CDR3 has 16 residues. In germline, CDR1 is SGHNT, CDR2 YENEEA. V was clipped by 4 bases and J by 0 bases, with 13 bases between them. In DNA, the CDR3 is TGTGCCAGCAGCTCCGCTCCGGTCCCCTCTGGAAACACCATATATTTT. Amino acids: CASSSAPVPSGNTIYF. Variable domain in full (rest from reference TRBV11-3 and TRBJ1-3): EAGVVQSPRYKIIEKKQPVAFWCNPISGHNTLYWYLQNLGQGPELLIRYENEEAVDDSQLPKDRFSAERLKGVDSTLKIQPAELGDSAVYLCASSSAPVPSGNTIYFGEGSWLTVV.

This clone was seen only once. The chain recombines TRBV19 with TRBJ2-7; the match to TRBD2 covers 8 bases. Looked up from germline, CDR1 is LNHDA and CDR2 is SQIVND (reference sequence). V lost 3 bases to trimming and J lost 7 bases; unmatched junction nucleotides: 8. The CDR3 length is 14 residues. The CDR3 nucleotides read TGTGCCAGTAGTATCGCGGGAGGCTTGGGTGAGCAGTACTTC. This encodes CASSIAGGLGEQYF. The full variable domain, rest sourced from reference TRBV19 and TRBJ2-7, is DGGITQSPKYLFRKEGQNVTLSCEQNLNHDAMYWYRQDPGQGLRLIYYSQIVNDFQKGDIAEGYSVSREKKESFPLTVTSAQKNPTAFYLCASSIAGGLGEQYFGPGTRLTVT.

The chain links TRBV9 to TRBJ2-2; the match to TRBD2 covers 12 bases. V gave up 3 bases and J gave up 6 bases; unmatched junction bases: 9. Germline assignment: CDR1 SGDLS and CDR2 YYNGEE. The length of the CDR3 is 17 residues. CDR3 in DNA: TGTGCCAGCAGCGCGGCCTCTAGCGGGAGGGCCGCCGGGGAGCTGTTTTTT. It specifies CASSAASSGRAAGELFF.

The chain joins TRBV2 to TRBJ2-7; D uncertain. Trimming took 7 bases from V and 2 from J, leaving 12 bases between them. The CDR3 length is 13 residues. Germline-derived CDR1 and CDR2 are SNHLY and FYNNEI. The CDR3 region is CASMRIGAYEQYF. DNA for the CDR3: TGTGCCAGCATGAGGATAGGAGCCTACGAGCAGTACTTC.

Here the CDR3 reads CASSLFQGGEKLFF. CDR3 bases: TGTGCCAGCAGTTTATTTCAGGGAGGTGAAAAACTGTTTTTT. This chain links TRBV28 with TRBJ1-4; a weak D match, TRBD1 (5 bases). Trimming shortened V by 1 base and J by 7 bases, and 10 bases separated the two germline ends. Germline lookup yields CDR1 MDHEN and CDR2 SYDVKM. This CDR3 region has 14 residues. The full variable domain, its missing parts supplied by reference TRBV28 and TRBJ1-4, is DVKVTQSSRYLVKRTGEKVFLECVQDMDHENMFWYRQDPGLGLRLIYFSYDVKMKEKGDIPEGYSVSREKKERFSLILESASTNQTSMYLCASSLFQGGEKLFFGSGTQLSVL.

The V call is TRBV2, the J call TRBJ1-3; D unresolved. The CDR3 spans 13 residues. Germline loops: CDR1 SNHLY, CDR2 FYNNEI. With 2 bases removed from V and 1 base from J, the gap between germline ends came to 3 bases. CDR3 sequence: CASSETSGNTIYF. Here the CDR3 DNA reads TGTGCCAGCAGTGAAACATCTGGAAACACCATATATTTT. Full variable domain (rest looked up from reference TRBV2 and TRBJ1-3): EPEVTQTPSHQVTQMGQEVILRCVPISNHLYFYWYRQILGQKVEFLVSFYNNEISEKSEIFDDQFSVERPDGSNFTLKIRSTKLEDSAMYFCASSETSGNTIYFGEGSWLTVV.

V usage is TRBV6-4 and J usage is TRBJ2-2; TRBD2 matches 11 bases. Trimming took 0 bases from V and 5 from J; bases not matched to a gene: 8. The CDR3 has 18 amino acids. The germline gives CDR1 MRHNA, CDR2 SNTAGT. The CDR3 coding sequence is TGTGCCAGCAGTGACTCGGCCCTACTAGCGGGAGAAACCGGGGAGCTGTTTTTT. This encodes CASSDSALLAGETGELFF.

The V gene is TRBV5-6, the J gene TRBJ1-6; D not resolved. Germline V lookup: CDR1 SGHDT, CDR2 YYEEEE. The V end lost 5 bases, the J end lost 7 bases, and 16 bases lay between the germline ends. The CDR3 has 15 residues. CDR3 amino acids: CASRRAGLRNSPLHF. For the CDR3, the DNA is TGTGCCAGCAGACGGGCGGGGTTGAGGAATTCACCCCTCCACTTT.

The V call is TRBV7-9, the J call TRBJ2-2; TRBD2 agrees at 9 bases. Germline trimming cut 5 bases from V and 8 bases from J; bases unmatched to any gene: 12. The length of the CDR3 is 16 residues. The V gene's germline CDR1 is SEHNR and CDR2 FQNEAQ (reference sequence). This CDR3 reads CASSRSSAGGTGELFF. The CDR3 DNA is TGTGCCAGCAGCCGCTCATCGGCGGGAGGGACTGGGGAGCTGTTTTTT.

The V gene is TRBV9, the J gene TRBJ2-7; 7 bases line up with TRBD1. The CDR3 runs to 15 residues. Unmatched junction bases numbered 9, after V lost 3 bases and J lost 3 bases. Germline loops: CDR1 SGDLS, CDR2 YYNGEE. CDR3 residues: CASSGQGRADYEQYF. The CDR3 DNA sequence: TGTGCCAGCAGCGGACAGGGAAGGGCTGACTACGAGCAGTACTTC.

The chain recombines TRBV18 with TRBJ1-5, with D possibly being TRBD1 (5 bases). Germline V gene sequence: CDR1 KGHSH, CDR2 LQKENI. The V end lost 5 bases, the J end lost 0 bases, and 17 bases lay between the germline ends. This CDR3 contains 17 residues. In DNA form, the CDR3 reads TGTGCCAGCTCAGAGACAGCTTTGCAATATAGCAATCAGCCCCAGCATTTT. This encodes CASSETALQYSNQPQHF. Drawing the rest from reference TRBV18 and TRBJ1-5, the complete variable domain is NAGVMQNPRHLVRRRGQEARLRCSPMKGHSHVYWYRQLPEEGLKFMVYLQKENIIDESGMPKERFSAEFPKEGPSILRIQQVVRGDSAAYFCASSETALQYSNQPQHFGDGTRLSIL.